This T cell receptor beta chain was found in a study of blood T cell repertoires in COVID-19 (dated by TCRdb to the early 2020s). As for the study more broadly: Samples from collaborators originated in the United States, Italy and Spain and spanned both the acute and convalescent phases of COVID-19. The prospective study material was composed of cDNA or gDNA derived from T cells, B-cell-depleted T cells, or PBMCs. Subjects who had been exposed to COVID-19, were actively infected with it, or had recovered from it provided the deeply sampled blood TCRbeta repertoires that made up the dataset. The repertoires were made available in a free public database intended to serve as a resource for research on the immune response to SARS-CoV-2. The samples were drawn from two sources: the first 160 participants of the ongoing ImmuneRACE study, and 950 to 1,500 subjects contributed by 6 global collaborators. Sample metadata almost always included a de-identified subject ID, COVID-19 status, age in years and sex. Where HLA class I and class II types were available, the types were taken from metadata supplied by the sample provider, not from assay-based typing. Study-wide conclusions, independent of this receptor: How much clinical and demographic metadata was included differed by source and by participant, and the metadata was provided uncurated.

For CDR1 and CDR2, the germline V gene lists KGHSH and LQKENI. The CDR3 starts with the cysteine, ends with the phenylalanine, and has 16 residues. Only the CDR3 DNA is retained, 48 bases long and in frame from the first base. V lost 3 bases and J lost 5 bases; the stretch between them is 14 bases long. Participants in the prospective study were aged 18 to 89 years, lived in under 30 United States geographic areas, and enrolled through a virtual design. In the prospective study, cohorts were assigned on the basis of participant-reported clinical history obtained from a screening survey and a study questionnaire. Recovered participants in ImmuneRACE Cohort 3 were defined as having two consecutive negative NP/OP PCR tests, clearance from a healthcare professional, or resolution of symptoms. Each participant in the prospective study had whole blood, serum and a nasopharyngeal or oropharyngeal swab collected by mobile phlebotomists. Additional blood draws and questionnaires over an approximately 2-month period could optionally be provided by prospective study participants. Blood samples from the prospective study were shipped frozen or at room temperature prior to DNA extraction.

TCRbeta CDR3 regions were amplified from genomic DNA by means of the immunoSEQ Assay, a bias-controlled multiplex PCR. The paper's data handling went like this. The number of nucleated cells in each sample was estimated by amplification of reference gene primers within the assay. To quantify the absolute abundance of each unique TCRbeta CDR3 rearrangement, sequence reads were collapsed and filtered. For each sample, productive Simpson clonality was calculated as the square root of Simpson's diversity index across productive rearrangements. As stored in TCRdb, this immuneACCESS dataset retains in-frame rearrangements with V and J assigned. A fraction of the clones does not appear; measured against another copy, unresolved V genes explain less than half of the discrepancy, and the remainder lacks a known reason. V, J and clone size were drawn from that table, and D and trimming were deduced from the DNA. A total of 400,000 to 450,000 clones appear in this sample, about 90% of them only once. The ten largest clones add up to under 0.7% of the sample.

Comment on this clone: Its cognate antigen has yet to be identified. Base-call qualities are not available, and no considerably larger clone is one nucleotide away.

The clonotype comes from a man aged 18 to 29 who had recovered from COVID-19. The V and J segments used are TRBV18 and TRBJ1-6; TRBD1 is a possible D gene, resting on 6 matching bases. The specimen was PBMCs or T cells enriched from blood (not recorded which). The CDR3 protein sequence reads: CASSPSGVPNNSPLHF. The sequenced DNA is TGTGCCAGCTCACCCTCAGGGGTTCCCAATAATTCACCCCTCCACTTT.